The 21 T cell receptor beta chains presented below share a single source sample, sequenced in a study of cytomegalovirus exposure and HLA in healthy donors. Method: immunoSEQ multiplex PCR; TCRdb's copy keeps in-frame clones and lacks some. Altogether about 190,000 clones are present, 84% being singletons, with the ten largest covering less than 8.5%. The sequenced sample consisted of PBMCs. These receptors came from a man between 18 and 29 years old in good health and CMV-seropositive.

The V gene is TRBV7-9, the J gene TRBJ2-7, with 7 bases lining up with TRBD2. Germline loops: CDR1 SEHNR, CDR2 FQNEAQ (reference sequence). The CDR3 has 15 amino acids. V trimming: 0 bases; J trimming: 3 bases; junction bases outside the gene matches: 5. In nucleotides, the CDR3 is TGTGCCAGCAGCTTAGCGACTAGCAGTGGCTACGAGCAGTACTTC. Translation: CASSLATSSGYEQYF.

The CDR3, as DNA: TGTGCCAGCAGCACCCGACAGGGTCCTAACTATGGCTACACCTTC. Translated: CASSTRQGPNYGYTF. The chain joins TRBV5-4 to TRBJ1-2; 7 nucleotides align to TRBD1. CDR3 length: 15 residues. Germline V CDR1 and CDR2: SGHNT, YYREEE (reference sequence). V gave up 4 bases and J gave up 0 bases; unmatched junction bases: 6.

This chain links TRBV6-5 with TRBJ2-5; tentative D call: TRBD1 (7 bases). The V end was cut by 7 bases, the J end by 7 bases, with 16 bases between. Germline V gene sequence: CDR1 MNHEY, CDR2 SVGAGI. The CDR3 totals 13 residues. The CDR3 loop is CASTQGGPGTQYF. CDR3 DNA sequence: TGTGCCAGCACCCAGGGGGGCCCGGGGACCCAGTACTTC.

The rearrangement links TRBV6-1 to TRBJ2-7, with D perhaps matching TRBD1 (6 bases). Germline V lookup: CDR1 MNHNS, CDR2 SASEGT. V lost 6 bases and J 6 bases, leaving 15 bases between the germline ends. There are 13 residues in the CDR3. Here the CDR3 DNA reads TGTGCCAGCAGGAGGGACACCGTAGGCGAGCAGTACTTC. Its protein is CASRRDTVGEQYF.

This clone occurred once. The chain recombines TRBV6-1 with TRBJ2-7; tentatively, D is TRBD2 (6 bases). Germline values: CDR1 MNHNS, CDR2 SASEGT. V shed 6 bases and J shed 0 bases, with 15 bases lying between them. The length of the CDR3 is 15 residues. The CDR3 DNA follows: TGTGCCAGCAGCCCATACTCCGGGGGCTCCTACGAGCAGTACTTC. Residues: CASSPYSGGSYEQYF.

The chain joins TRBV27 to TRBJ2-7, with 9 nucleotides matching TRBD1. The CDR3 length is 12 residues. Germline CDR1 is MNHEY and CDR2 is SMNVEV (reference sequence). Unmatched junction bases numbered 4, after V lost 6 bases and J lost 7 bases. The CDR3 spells CASRTGGVEQYF. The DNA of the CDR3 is TGTGCCAGCAGGACAGGGGGGGTAGAGCAGTACTTC.

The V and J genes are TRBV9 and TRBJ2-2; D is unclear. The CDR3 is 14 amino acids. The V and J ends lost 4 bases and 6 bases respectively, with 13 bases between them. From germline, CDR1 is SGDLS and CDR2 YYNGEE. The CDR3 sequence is CASSPKARSGELFF. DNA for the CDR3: TGTGCCAGCAGCCCCAAGGCCAGGTCCGGGGAGCTGTTTTTT.

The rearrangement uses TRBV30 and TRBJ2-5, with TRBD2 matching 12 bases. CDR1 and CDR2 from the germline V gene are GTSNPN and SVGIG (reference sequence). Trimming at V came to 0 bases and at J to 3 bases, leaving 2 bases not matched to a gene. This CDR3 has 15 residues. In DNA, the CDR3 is TGTGCCTGGAGTGTCCTAGCGGGAGGGAAAGAGACCCAGTACTTC. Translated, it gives CAWSVLAGGKETQYF. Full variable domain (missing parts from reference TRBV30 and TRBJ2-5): SQTIHQWPATLVQPVGSPLSLECTVEGTSNPNLYWYRQAAGRGLQLLFYSVGIGQISSEVPQNLSASRPQDRQFILSSKKLLLSDSGFYLCAWSVLAGGKETQYFGPGTRLLVL.

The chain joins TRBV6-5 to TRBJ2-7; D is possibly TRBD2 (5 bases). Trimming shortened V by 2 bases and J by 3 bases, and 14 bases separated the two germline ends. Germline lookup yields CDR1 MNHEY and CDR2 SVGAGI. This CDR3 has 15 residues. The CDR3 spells CASSYKAETLYEQYF. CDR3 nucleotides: TGTGCCAGCAGTTACAAAGCGGAGACCCTCTACGAGCAGTACTTC.

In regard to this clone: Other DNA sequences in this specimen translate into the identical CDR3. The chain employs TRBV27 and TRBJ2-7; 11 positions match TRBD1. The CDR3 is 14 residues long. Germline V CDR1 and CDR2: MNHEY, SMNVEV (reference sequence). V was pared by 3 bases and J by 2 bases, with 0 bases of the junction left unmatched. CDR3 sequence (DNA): TGTGCCAGCAGTTTGGGACAGGGGGCCTACGAGCAGTACTTC. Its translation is CASSLGQGAYEQYF.

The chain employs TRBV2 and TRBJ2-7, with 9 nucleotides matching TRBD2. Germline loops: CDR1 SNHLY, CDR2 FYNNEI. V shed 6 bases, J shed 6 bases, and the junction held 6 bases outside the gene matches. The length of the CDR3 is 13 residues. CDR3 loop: CASSAGTSSEQYF. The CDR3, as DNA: TGTGCCAGCAGCGCCGGGACTAGCTCCGAGCAGTACTTC.

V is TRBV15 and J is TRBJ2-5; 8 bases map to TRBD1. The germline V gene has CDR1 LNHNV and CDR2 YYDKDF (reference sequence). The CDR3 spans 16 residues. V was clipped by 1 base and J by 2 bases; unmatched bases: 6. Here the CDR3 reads CATSRGGQDIQETQYF. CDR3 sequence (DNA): TGTGCCACCAGCAGAGGGGGACAGGATATACAAGAGACCCAGTACTTC.

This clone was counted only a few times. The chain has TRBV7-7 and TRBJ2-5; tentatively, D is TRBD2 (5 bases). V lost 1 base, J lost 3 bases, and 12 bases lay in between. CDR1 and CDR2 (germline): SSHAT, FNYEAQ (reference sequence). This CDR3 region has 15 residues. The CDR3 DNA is TGTGCCAGCAGCTTAGGATCCTCCGGGAAAGAGACCCAGTACTTC. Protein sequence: CASSLGSSGKETQYF.

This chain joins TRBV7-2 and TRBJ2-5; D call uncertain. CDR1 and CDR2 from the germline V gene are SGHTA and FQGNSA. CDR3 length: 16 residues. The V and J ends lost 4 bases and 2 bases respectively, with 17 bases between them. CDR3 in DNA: TGTGCCAGCAGCTCGAAGGCGCCCAGGTGGCAAGAGACCCAGTACTTC. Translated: CASSSKAPRWQETQYF. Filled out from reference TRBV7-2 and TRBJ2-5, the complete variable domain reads GAGVSQSPSNKVTEKGKDVELRCDPISGHTALYWYRQSLGQGLEFLIYFQGNSAPDKSGLPSDRFSAERTGGSVSTLTIQRTQQEDSAVYLCASSSKAPRWQETQYFGPGTRLLVL.

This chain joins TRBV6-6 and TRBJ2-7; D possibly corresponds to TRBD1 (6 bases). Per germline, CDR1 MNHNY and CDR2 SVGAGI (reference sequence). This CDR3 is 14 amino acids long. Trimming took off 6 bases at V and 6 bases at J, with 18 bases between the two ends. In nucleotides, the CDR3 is TGTGCCAGCAGCACCTCAGGGGTCGCGGGCGAGCAGTACTTC. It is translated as CASSTSGVAGEQYF.

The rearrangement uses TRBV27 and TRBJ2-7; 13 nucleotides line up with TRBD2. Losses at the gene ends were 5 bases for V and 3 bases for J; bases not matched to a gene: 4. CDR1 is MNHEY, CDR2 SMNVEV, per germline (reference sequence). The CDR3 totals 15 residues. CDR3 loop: CASSPGTSGDYEQYF. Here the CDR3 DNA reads TGTGCCAGCAGTCCCGGGACTAGCGGGGACTACGAGCAGTACTTC.

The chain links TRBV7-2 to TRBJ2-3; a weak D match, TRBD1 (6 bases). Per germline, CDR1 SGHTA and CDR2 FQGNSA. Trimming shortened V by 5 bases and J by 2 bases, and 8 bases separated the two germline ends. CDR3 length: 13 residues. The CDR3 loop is CASSRGNTDTQYF. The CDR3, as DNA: TGTGCCAGCAGCAGGGGGAACACAGATACGCAGTATTTT. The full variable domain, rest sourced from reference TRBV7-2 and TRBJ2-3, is GAGVSQSPSNKVTEKGKDVELRCDPISGHTALYWYRQSLGQGLEFLIYFQGNSAPDKSGLPSDRFSAERTGGSVSTLTIQRTQQEDSAVYLCASSRGNTDTQYFGPGTRLTVL.

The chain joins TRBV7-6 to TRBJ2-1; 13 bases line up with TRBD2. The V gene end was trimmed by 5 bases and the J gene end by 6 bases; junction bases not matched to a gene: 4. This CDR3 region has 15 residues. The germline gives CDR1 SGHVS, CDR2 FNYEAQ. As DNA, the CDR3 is TGTGCCAGCAGCCGCTGGACTAGCGGGGGCAATGAGCAGTTCTTC. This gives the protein CASSRWTSGGNEQFF.

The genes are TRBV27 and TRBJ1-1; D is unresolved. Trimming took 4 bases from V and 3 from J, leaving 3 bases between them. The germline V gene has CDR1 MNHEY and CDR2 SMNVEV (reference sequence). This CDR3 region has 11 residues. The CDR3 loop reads CASSSYTEAFF. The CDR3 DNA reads TGTGCCAGCAGTTCATACACTGAAGCTTTCTTT.

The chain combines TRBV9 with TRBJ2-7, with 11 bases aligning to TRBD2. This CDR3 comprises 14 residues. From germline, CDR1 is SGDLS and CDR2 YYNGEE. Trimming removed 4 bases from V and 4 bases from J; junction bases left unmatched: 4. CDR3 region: CASSRGLAGYEQYF. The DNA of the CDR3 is TGTGCCAGCAGCCGCGGACTAGCGGGTTACGAGCAGTACTTC.

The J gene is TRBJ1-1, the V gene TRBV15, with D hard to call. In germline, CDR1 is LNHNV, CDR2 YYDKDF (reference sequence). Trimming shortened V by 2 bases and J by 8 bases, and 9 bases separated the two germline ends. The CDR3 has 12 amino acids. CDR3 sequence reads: CATSRPPREAFF. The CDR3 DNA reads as TGTGCCACCAGCAGACCCCCGAGGGAAGCTTTCTTT.